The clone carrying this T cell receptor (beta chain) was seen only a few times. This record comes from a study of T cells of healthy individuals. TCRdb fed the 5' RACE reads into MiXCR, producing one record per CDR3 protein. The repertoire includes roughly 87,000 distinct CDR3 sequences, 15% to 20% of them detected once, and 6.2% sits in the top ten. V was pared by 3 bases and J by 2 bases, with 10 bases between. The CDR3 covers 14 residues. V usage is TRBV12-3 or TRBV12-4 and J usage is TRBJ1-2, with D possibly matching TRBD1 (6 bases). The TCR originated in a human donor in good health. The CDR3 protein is CASSFQTGNYGYTF. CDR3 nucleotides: TGTGCCAGCAGTTTCCAGACAGGAAACTATGGCTACACCTTC.